A selection of T cell receptor beta chains follows, all from one sample in a study of blood T cell repertoires in COVID-19. Profiling relied on immunoSEQ multiplex PCR, and the TCRdb table lists in-frame clones only, not all of them. The data hold 200,000 to 250,000 clones, with around 80% observed a single time. The sample consisted of peripheral blood. Receptors were obtained from a middle-aged woman with acute or convalescent COVID-19. Each CDR3 is given with its conserved first and last residue. Fields, in order: CDR3 protein, CDR3 length, J gene, V gene.

CDR3: CASIRQGASTEAFF
length: 14
J: TRBJ1-1
V: TRBV2

CDR3: CAWSGNRDGGNTIYF
length: 15
J: TRBJ1-3
V: TRBV30

CDR3: CASSYGLLYGYTF
length: 13
J: TRBJ1-2
V: TRBV6-5

CDR3: CASSDYGLATEQFF
length: 14
J: TRBJ2-1
V: TRBV2

CDR3: CASSRQGDTGELFF
length: 14
J: TRBJ2-2
V: TRBV6-2/TRBV6-3

CDR3: CASSVATSTTYGYTF
length: 15
J: TRBJ1-2
V: TRBV9

CDR3: CASSSKGGEQYF
length: 12
J: TRBJ2-7
V: TRBV7-2

CDR3: CASSLAIGSGEQYF
length: 14
J: TRBJ2-7
V: TRBV5-1

CDR3: CASGPGGTSDTQYF
length: 14
J: TRBJ2-3
V: TRBV6-6

CDR3: CASSLGPGASYEQYF
length: 15
J: TRBJ2-7
V: TRBV7-9

CDR3: CASSRLAGGSNTQYF
length: 15
J: TRBJ2-3
V: TRBV27

CDR3: CASRAGTSTEQYF
length: 13
J: TRBJ2-7
V: TRBV5-4

CDR3: CASSDGRRDYNEQFF
length: 15
J: TRBJ2-1
V: TRBV6-4

CDR3: CASSLGGGGAKYF
length: 13
J: TRBJ2-7
V: TRBV12-3/TRBV12-4

CDR3: CASSFFASANTDTQYF
length: 16
J: TRBJ2-3
V: TRBV11-2

CDR3: CASSFGGAGNSPLHF
length: 15
J: TRBJ1-6
V: TRBV27

CDR3: CASSLGRLSYEQYF
length: 14
J: TRBJ2-7
V: TRBV5-1

CDR3: CASSAAGLAGVGLSLHRETQYF
length: 22
J: TRBJ2-5
V: TRBV5-1

CDR3: CASAVKADTQYF
length: 12
J: TRBJ2-3
V: TRBV3-1/TRBV3-2

CDR3: CASSLGADAQYF
length: 12
J: TRBJ2-7
V: TRBV7-6

CDR3: CASSWVGRVSNEQFF
length: 15
J: TRBJ2-1
V: TRBV11-2

CDR3: CASSVADRETF
length: 11
J: TRBJ1-2
V: TRBV5-8

CDR3: CASSRELAASYNEQFF
length: 16
J: TRBJ2-1
V: TRBV4-1

CDR3: CAWSLQVNTGELFF
length: 14
J: TRBJ2-2
V: TRBV30

CDR3: CASSTWTGGTDTQYF
length: 15
J: TRBJ2-3
V: TRBV27

CDR3: CASSAGRVAGRVYNEQFF
length: 18
J: TRBJ2-1
V: TRBV9

CDR3: CASSYSGTGSEKLFF
length: 15
J: TRBJ1-4
V: TRBV6-5

CDR3: CASSPLAGVNTGELFF
length: 16
J: TRBJ2-2
V: TRBV3-1/TRBV3-2

CDR3: CASSPSTSTENNEQFF
length: 16
J: TRBJ2-1
V: TRBV6-2/TRBV6-3

CDR3: CASSQDRSGEQYF
length: 13
J: TRBJ2-7
V: TRBV4-1

CDR3: CASSLWANSNQPQHF
length: 15
J: TRBJ1-5
V: TRBV5-6

CDR3: CASSREVGTGHSPLHF
length: 16
J: TRBJ1-6
V: TRBV4-2

CDR3: CASSLLDGGRRSYEQYF
length: 17
J: TRBJ2-7
V: TRBV27

CDR3: CASSFRGTGEFYEQYF
length: 16
J: TRBJ2-7
V: TRBV5-6

CDR3: CSVESGRGLSYEQYF
length: 15
J: TRBJ2-7
V: TRBV29-1

CDR3: CASSFPLDGTSGRAGGTEAFF
length: 21
J: TRBJ1-1
V: TRBV7-8

CDR3: CASSPGLATDTQYF
length: 14
J: TRBJ2-3
V: TRBV19